The clone carrying this T cell receptor beta chain occurred a few times. Its specificity is unknown. The data originate from a study of blood T cells in healthy people across ages. Study-wide findings and caveats: Diversity was higher, and naive CD4+ cells more numerous, in long-lived donors than in aged donors. Naive T cell percentage and TCR beta diversity correlated strongly. Diversity of TCR beta per million T cells declined in a roughly linear way with age.

With 3 bases removed from V and 8 bases from J, the gap between germline ends came to 23 bases. Germline V gene sequence: CDR1 KGHSH, CDR2 LQKENI. This CDR3 has 17 residues. PCR was performed a second time for about 7 to 11 cycles using a sample-barcoded 5' primer and a J-beta primer mix. Sequencing of every sample gave 3 million or more CDR3-containing paired-end reads. TCRdb re-called the 5' RACE reads with MiXCR, one entry per CDR3 protein. The sample yields about 1.5 million distinct CDR3 sequences, around 40% seen once. V usage is TRBV18 and J usage is TRBJ2-1; possible D gene TRBD1, 5 bases. This clonotype was sampled from a woman between 18 and 29 years old in good health. Sequencing was performed on blood. Here the CDR3 DNA reads TGTGCCAGCTCACCGACAGCGAACCTCGTAGGTGTACATGAGCAGTTCTTC. Residues: CASSPTANLVGVHEQFF. The entire variable domain, with the rest obtained from reference TRBV18 and TRBJ2-1, is as follows: NAGVMQNPRHLVRRRGQEARLRCSPMKGHSHVYWYRQLPEEGLKFMVYLQKENIIDESGMPKERFSAEFPKEGPSILRIQQVVRGDSAAYFCASSPTANLVGVHEQFFGPGTRLTVL.